This T cell receptor (beta chain) was sequenced in a study of blood T cell repertoires in COVID-19 (dated by TCRdb to the early 2020s). A note on the overall study: Samples from collaborators originated in the United States, Italy and Spain and spanned both the acute and convalescent phases of COVID-19. The prospective study material was composed of cDNA or gDNA derived from T cells, B-cell-depleted T cells, or PBMCs. The dataset comprised deeply sampled blood TCRbeta repertoires from subjects exposed to, actively infected with, or recovered from COVID-19. A freely available public database, intended as a resource for researchers studying the immune response to SARS-CoV-2, is where the repertoires were released. The samples were drawn from the first 160 participants of the ongoing ImmuneRACE study and from 1,200 or so subjects provided by 6 global collaborators. The sample metadata nearly always contained a de-identified subject ID, COVID-19 status, age in years and sex. HLA class I and class II types, where available, came from metadata supplied by the sample provider rather than from assay-based typing. On the study overall, not on this receptor specifically: Clinical and demographic metadata were provided uncurated, with the amount varying by source and participant.

Spanning cysteine to phenylalanine, the CDR3 consists of 18 amino acids. CDR3 DNA is the only sequence kept; it has 54 bases, read in frame from the first base. The CDR1 and CDR2 encoded by the germline V gene (reference sequence) are LGHDT and YNNKEL. V is pruned by 0 bases and J by 7 bases, leaving 7 bases of the junction without a gene match. Collaborating institutions collected whole blood in K2EDTA tubes following their own protocols. For TCRbeta analysis, collaborators shipped samples in one of three forms: frozen whole blood, isolated PBMCs, or DNA extracted from either of those sample types. In its sample, this clone was seen once. The antigen it recognizes is unknown. No clone much larger than this one lies a single base away; base qualities are absent. TCRbeta CDR3 regions were amplified from genomic DNA using the immunoSEQ Assay, a bias-controlled multiplex PCR. The source study handled its data this way. Nucleated cell counts per sample were estimated from amplification of reference gene primers within the assay. To quantify the absolute abundance of each unique TCRbeta CDR3 rearrangement, sequence reads were collapsed and filtered. Productive Simpson clonality was computed per sample as the square root of Simpson's diversity index over productive rearrangements. TCRdb retrieved this table from immuneACCESS and kept in-frame rearrangements only. Not all clones are present; in checked studies, unresolved V genes account for under half, and no reason is known for the remainder. Clone size and V and J calls were adopted from that table, with D and trimming inferred from the DNA. The table for this sample lists around 140,000 clones; more than 75% of them were counted only once. The ten largest clones capture 2.5% of the sample.

The V gene is TRBV3-1 (or the pseudogene TRBV3-2) and the J gene is TRBJ2-1; TRBD2 aligns with 15 central bases. Sequencing was carried out using peripheral blood. The receptor comes from a man aged 45 to 65 with active COVID-19. The CDR3 loop reads CASSQEGLAGGLTNEQFF. The bases read TGTGCCAGCAGCCAAGAGGGACTAGCGGGGGGCTTAACAAATGAGCAGTTCTTC.